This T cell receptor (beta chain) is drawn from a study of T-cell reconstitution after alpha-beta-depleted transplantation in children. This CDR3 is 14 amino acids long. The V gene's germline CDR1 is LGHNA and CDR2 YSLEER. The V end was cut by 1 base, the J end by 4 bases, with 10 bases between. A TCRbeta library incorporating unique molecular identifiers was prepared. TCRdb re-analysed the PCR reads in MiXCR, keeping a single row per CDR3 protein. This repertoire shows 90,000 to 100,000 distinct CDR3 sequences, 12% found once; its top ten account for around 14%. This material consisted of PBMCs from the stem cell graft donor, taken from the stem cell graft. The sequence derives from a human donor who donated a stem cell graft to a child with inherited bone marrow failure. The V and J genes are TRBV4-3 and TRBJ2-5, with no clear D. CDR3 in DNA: TGCGCCAGCAGCCAAGCAACAGCAACAGAGACCCAGTACTTC. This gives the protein CASSQATATETQYF.